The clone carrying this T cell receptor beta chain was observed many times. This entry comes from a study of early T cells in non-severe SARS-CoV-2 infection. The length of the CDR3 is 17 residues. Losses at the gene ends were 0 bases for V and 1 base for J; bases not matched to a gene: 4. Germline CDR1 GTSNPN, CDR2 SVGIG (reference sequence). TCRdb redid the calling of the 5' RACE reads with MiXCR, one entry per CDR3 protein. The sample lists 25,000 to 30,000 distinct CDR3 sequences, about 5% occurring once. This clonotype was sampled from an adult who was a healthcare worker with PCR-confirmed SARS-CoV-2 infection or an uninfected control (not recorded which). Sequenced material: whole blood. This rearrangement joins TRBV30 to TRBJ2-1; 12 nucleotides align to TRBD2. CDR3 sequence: CAWSVLAGGGSYNEQFF. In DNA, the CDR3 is TGTGCCTGGAGTGTACTAGCGGGAGGCGGATCCTACAATGAGCAGTTCTTC.